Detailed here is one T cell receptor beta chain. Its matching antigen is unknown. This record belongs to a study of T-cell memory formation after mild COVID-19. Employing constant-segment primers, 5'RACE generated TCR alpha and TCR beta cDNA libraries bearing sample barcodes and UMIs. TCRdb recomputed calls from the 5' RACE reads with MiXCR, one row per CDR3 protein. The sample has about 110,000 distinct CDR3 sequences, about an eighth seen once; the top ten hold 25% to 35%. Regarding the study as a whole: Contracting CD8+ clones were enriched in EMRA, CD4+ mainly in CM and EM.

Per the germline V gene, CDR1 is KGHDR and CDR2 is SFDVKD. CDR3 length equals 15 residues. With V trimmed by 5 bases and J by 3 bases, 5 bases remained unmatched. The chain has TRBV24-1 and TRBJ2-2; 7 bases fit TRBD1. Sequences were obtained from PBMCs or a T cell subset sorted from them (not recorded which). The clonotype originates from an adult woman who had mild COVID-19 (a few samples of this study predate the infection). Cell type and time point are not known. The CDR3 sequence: CATSGQGRDTGELFF. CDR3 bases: TGTGCCACCAGTGGACAGGGTCGGGACACCGGGGAGCTGTTTTTT.